Here is one TCR beta chain with its context. The CDR3 sequence is 15 residues long. Germline CDR1 MNHEY, CDR2 SMNVEV (reference sequence). Trimming stripped 6 bases from V and 8 bases from J, with 19 bases between. This sample is drawn from a study of shared clonotypes between healthy human individuals. For the study at large: Samples came from a couple of female and three male donors aged 18 to 49.

The donors, all of them Caucasian adults, lived in Nashville, Tennessee. Spread over ten immunoSEQ deep assay plates, unsorted PBMC DNA underwent sequencing. TCRdb's table, derived via immunoSEQ multiplex PCR, lists solely in-frame clones and lacks some. The table has about 490,000 clones, more than 65% seen once; the top ten hold 9.5% to 15%. The clonotype comes from a woman aged 40 to 50 in good health. Some clones in this sample may be carry-over from other donors' samples. What was sequenced was PBMCs. This chain uses TRBV27 with TRBJ1-4; D might be TRBD1 (5 bases). The CDR3 DNA sequence: TGTGCCAGCAGACCCTGGGACTTCAAGGGGGAAAAACTGTTTTTT. Residues: CASRPWDFKGEKLFF.